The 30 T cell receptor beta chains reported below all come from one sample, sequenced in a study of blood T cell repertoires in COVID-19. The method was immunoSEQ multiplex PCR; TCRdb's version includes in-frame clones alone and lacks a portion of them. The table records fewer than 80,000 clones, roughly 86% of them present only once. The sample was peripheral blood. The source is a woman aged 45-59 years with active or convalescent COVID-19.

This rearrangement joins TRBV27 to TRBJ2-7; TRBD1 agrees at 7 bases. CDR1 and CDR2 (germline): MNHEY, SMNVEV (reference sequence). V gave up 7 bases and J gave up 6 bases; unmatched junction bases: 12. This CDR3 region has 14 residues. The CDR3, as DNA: TGTGCCAGCAAAATGGGACAGCCTGCTGGCGAGCAGTACTTC. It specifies CASKMGQPAGEQYF.

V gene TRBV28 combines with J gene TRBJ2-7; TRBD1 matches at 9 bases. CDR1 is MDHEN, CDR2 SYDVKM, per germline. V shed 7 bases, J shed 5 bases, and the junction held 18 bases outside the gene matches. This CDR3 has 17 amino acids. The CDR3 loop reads CASNSRQGGLFPHEQYF. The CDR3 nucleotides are TGTGCCAGCAACTCAAGACAGGGGGGGCTGTTCCCCCACGAGCAGTACTTC.

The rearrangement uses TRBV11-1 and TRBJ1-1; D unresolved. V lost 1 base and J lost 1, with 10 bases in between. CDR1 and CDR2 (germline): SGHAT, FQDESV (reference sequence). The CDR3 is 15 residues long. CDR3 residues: CASSLVVTGNTEAFF. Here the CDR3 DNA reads TGTGCCAGCAGCTTAGTAGTGACGGGGAACACTGAAGCTTTCTTT.

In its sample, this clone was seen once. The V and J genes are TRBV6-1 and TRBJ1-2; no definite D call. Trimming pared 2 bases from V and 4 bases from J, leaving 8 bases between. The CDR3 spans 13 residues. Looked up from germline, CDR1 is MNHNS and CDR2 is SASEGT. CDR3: CASSETSLYGYTF. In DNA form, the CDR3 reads TGTGCCAGCAGTGAAACTTCACTCTATGGCTACACCTTC.

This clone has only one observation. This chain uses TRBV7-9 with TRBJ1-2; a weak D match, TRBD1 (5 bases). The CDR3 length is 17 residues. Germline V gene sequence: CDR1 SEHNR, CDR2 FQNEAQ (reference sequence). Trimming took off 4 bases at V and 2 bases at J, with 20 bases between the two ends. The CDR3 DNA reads TGTGCCAGCAGCTCCGCATATGGGGGGTTTCGGAACTATGGCTACACCTTC. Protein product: CASSSAYGGFRNYGYTF. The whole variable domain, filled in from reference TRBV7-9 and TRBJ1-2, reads DTGVSQNPRHKITKRGQNVTFRCDPISEHNRLYWYRQTLGQGPEFLTYFQNEAQLEKSRLLSDRFSAERPKGSFSTLEIQRTEQGDSAMYLCASSSAYGGFRNYGYTFGSGTRLTVV.

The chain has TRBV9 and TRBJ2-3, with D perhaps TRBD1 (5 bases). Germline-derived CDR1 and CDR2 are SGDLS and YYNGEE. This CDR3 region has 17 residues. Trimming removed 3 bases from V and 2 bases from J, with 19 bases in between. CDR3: CASSAPAGIGYTDTQYF. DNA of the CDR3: TGTGCCAGCAGCGCACCTGCAGGGATAGGTTACACAGATACGCAGTATTTT. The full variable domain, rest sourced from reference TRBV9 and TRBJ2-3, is DSGVTQTPKHLITATGQRVTLRCSPRSGDLSVYWYQQSLDQGLQFLIQYYNGEERAKGNILERFSAQQFPDLHSELNLSSLELGDSALYFCASSAPAGIGYTDTQYFGPGTRLTVL.

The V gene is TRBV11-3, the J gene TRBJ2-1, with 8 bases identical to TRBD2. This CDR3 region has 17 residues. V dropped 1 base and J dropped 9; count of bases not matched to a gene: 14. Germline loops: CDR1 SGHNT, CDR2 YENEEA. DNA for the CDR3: TGTGCCAGCAGCTTAGGGGCCCCAGCGGGAGCTGTCGGTGAGCAGTTCTTC. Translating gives CASSLGAPAGAVGEQFF.

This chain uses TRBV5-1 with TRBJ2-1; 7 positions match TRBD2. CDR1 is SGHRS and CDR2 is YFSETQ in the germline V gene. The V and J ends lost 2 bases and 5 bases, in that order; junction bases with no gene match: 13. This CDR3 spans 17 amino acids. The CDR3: CASSFGFGGGSNNEQFF. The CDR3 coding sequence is TGCGCCAGCAGCTTTGGTTTTGGGGGAGGGTCAAACAATGAGCAGTTCTTC. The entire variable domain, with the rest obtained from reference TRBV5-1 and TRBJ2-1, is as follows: KAGVTQTPRYLIKTRGQQVTLSCSPISGHRSVSWYQQTPGQGLQFLFEYFSETQRNKGNFPGRFSGRQFSNSRSEMNVSTLELGDSALYLCASSFGFGGGSNNEQFFGPGTRLTVL.

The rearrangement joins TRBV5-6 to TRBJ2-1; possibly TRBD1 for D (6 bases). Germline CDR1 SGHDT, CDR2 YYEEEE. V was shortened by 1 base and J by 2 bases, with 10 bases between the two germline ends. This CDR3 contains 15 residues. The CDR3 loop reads CASSLTGSAYNEQFF. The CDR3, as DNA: TGTGCCAGCAGCTTGACAGGGAGCGCCTACAATGAGCAGTTCTTC. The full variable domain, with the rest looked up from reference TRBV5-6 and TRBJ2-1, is DAGVTQSPTHLIKTRGQQVTLRCSPKSGHDTVSWYQQALGQGPQFIFQYYEEEERQRGNFPDRFSGHQFPNYSSELNVNALLLGDSALYLCASSLTGSAYNEQFFGPGTRLTVL.

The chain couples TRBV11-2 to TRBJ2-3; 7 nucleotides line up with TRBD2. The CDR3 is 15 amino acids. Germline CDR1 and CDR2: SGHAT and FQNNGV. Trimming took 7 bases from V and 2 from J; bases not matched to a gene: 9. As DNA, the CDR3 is TGTGCCAGCACCCCAACTAGCGCCAACACAGATACGCAGTATTTT. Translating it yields CASTPTSANTDTQYF.

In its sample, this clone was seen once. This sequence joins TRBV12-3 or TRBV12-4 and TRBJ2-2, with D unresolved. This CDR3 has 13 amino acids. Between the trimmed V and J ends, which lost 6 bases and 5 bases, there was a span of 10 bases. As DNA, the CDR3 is TGTGCCAGCAGCCCACAGAGAACCGGGGAGCTGTTTTTT. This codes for CASSPQRTGELFF.

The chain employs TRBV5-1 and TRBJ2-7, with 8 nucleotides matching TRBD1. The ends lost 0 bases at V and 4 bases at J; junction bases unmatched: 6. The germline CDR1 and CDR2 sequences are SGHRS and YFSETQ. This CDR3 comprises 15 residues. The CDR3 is CASSLVIRGPYEQYF. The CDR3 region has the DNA TGCGCCAGCAGCTTGGTTATCAGGGGGCCTTACGAGCAGTACTTC.

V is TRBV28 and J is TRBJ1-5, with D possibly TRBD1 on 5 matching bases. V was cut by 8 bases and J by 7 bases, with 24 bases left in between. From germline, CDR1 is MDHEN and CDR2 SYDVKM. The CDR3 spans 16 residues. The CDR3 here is CASSPGGVVLRQPQHF. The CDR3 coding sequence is TGTGCCAGCTCTCCTGGAGGGGTGGTCCTTCGACAGCCCCAGCATTTT.

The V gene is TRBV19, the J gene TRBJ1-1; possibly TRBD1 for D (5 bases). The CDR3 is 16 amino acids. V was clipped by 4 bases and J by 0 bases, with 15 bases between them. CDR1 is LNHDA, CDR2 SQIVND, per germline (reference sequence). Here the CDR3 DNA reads TGTGCCAGTAGTACCCGATATCAGGACATGAACACTGAAGCTTTCTTT. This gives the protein CASSTRYQDMNTEAFF.

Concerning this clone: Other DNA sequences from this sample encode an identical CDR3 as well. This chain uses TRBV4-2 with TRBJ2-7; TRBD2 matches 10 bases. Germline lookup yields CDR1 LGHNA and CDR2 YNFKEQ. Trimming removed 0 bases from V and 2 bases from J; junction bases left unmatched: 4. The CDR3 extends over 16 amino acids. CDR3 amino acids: CASSQDPLAGAYEQYF. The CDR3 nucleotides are TGTGCCAGCAGCCAAGATCCCCTAGCGGGGGCCTACGAGCAGTACTTC.

For the CDR3, the DNA is TGTGCCAGTAGTACTCAGCGGGGAACGGACTATGGCTACACCTTC. It encodes CASSTQRGTDYGYTF. The gene calls are TRBV19 and TRBJ1-2; no clear D. The CDR3 covers 15 residues. V lost 4 bases and J 3 bases, leaving 15 bases between the germline ends. The germline V gene encodes CDR1 LNHDA and CDR2 SQIVND (reference sequence).

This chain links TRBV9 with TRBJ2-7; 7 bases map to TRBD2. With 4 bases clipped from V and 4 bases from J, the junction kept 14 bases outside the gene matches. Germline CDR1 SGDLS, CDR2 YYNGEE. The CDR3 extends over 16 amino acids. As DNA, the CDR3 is TGTGCCAGCAGCCGAGAGGGAGGGGTTGGAGCATACGAGCAGTACTTC. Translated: CASSREGGVGAYEQYF.

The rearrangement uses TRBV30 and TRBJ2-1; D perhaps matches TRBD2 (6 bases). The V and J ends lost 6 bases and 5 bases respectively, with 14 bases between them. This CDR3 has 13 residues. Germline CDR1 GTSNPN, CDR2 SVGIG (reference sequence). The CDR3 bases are TGTGCCTGCCGCGGGATAAGAAACAATGAGCAGTTCTTC. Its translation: CACRGIRNNEQFF.

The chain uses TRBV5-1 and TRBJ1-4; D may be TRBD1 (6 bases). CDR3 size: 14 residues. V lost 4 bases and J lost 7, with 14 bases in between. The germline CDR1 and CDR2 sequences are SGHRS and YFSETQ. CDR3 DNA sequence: TGCGCCAGCAGCCCCAGGGGAGACGTTGAAAAACTGTTTTTT. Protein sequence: CASSPRGDVEKLFF.

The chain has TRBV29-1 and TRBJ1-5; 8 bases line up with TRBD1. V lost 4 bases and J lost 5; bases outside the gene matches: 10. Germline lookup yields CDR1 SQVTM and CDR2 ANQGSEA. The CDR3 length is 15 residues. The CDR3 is CSVVVGDRGYQPQHF. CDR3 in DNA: TGCAGCGTTGTGGTCGGTGACAGGGGTTATCAGCCCCAGCATTTT.

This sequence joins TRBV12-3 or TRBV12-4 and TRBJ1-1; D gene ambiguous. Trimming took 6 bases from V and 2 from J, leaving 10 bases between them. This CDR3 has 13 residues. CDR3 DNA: TGTGCCAGCAGCCCCGTCTTAAACACTGAAGCTTTCTTT. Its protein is CASSPVLNTEAFF.

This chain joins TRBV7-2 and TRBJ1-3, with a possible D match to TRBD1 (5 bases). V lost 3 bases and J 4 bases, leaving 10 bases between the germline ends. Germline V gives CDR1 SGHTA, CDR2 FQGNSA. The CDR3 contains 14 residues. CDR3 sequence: CASSLNQGGNTIYF. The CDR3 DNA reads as TGTGCCAGCAGCTTGAACCAGGGCGGAAACACCATATATTTT. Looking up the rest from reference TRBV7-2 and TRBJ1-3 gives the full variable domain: GAGVSQSPSNKVTEKGKDVELRCDPISGHTALYWYRQSLGQGLEFLIYFQGNSAPDKSGLPSDRFSAERTGGSVSTLTIQRTQQEDSAVYLCASSLNQGGNTIYFGEGSWLTVV.

CDR3 in DNA: TGTGCCAGCAGCTCATCTATCCGGGACAGGGGATATGGCTACACCTTC. Translating gives CASSSSIRDRGYGYTF. The chain is built from TRBV5-4 and TRBJ1-2, with 10 bases fitting TRBD1. Germline V lookup: CDR1 SGHNT, CDR2 YYREEE (reference sequence). The V gene end was trimmed by 3 bases and the J gene end by 5 bases; junction bases not matched to a gene: 10. This CDR3 contains 16 residues.

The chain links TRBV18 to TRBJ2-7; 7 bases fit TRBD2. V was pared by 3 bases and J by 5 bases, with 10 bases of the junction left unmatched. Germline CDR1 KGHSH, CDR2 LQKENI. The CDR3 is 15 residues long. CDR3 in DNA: TGTGCCAGCTCACCCCCCCCGGGAGGAGAGAACGAGCAGTACTTC. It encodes CASSPPPGGENEQYF.

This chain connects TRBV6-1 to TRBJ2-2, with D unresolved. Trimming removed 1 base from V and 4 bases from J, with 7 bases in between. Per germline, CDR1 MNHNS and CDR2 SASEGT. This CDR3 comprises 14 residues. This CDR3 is CASSEGPGTGELFF. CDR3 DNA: TGTGCCAGCAGTGAAGGTCCAGGCACCGGGGAGCTGTTTTTT.

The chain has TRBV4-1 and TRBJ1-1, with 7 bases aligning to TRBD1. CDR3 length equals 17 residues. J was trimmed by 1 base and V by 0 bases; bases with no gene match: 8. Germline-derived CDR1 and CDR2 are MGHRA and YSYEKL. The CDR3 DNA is TGCGCCAGCAGCCAAGAGTGGGTCGGGACAGAGAACACTGAAGCTTTCTTT. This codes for CASSQEWVGTENTEAFF.

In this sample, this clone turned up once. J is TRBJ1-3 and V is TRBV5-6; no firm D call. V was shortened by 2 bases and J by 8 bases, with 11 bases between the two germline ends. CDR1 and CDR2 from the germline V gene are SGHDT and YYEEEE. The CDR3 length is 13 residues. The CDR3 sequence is CASSFTDTDTIYF. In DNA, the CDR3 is TGTGCCAGCAGCTTTACAGATACTGACACCATATATTTT.

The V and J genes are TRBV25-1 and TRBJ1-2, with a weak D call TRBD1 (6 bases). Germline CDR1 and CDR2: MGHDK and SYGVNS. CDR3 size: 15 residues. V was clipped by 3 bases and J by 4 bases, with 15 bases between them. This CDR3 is CASSDRDTFAYGYTF. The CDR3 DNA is TGTGCCAGCAGTGATCGGGACACCTTCGCCTATGGCTACACCTTC.

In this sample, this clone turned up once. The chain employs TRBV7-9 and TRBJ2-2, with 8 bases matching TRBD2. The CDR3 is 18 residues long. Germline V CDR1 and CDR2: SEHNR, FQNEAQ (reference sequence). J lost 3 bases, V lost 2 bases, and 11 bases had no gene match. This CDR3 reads CASSLQRLAGGYTGELFF. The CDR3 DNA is TGTGCCAGCAGCTTACAACGGCTCGCGGGAGGATACACCGGGGAGCTGTTTTTT.

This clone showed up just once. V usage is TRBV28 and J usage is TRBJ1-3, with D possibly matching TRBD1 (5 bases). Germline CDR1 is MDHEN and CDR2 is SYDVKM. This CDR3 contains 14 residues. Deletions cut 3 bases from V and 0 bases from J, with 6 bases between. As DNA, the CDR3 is TGTGCCAGCAGTTTCGGGGGCTCTGGAAACACCATATATTTT. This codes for CASSFGGSGNTIYF.